This TCR beta chain was sequenced for a study of T-cell reconstitution after alpha-beta-depleted transplantation in children. Germline-derived CDR1 and CDR2 are LGHNA and YNFKEQ. V was cut by 4 bases and J by 0 bases, with 10 bases left in between. This CDR3 contains 15 residues. Unique molecular identifiers tagged the TCRbeta library. Via MiXCR, TCRdb re-called the PCR reads, giving one row per CDR3 protein. The table lists around 370,000 distinct CDR3 sequences, roughly 15% of them singletons. The sequencing used PBMCs, mostly from graft donor cells, collected 360 days after TCRalphabeta/CD19-depleted stem cell transplant. The TCR was taken from a male patient between 2 and 10 years old who had a stem cell transplant for acute lymphoblastic leukemia, so the T cells may come from the graft donor. The chain links TRBV4-2 to TRBJ1-5; D is unresolved. The CDR3 DNA is TGTGCCAGCAGCCCAGAGCTCCTTAGCAATCAGCCCCAGCATTTT. As protein: CASSPELLSNQPQHF.